The sequence of this T cell receptor beta chain was determined in a study of blood T cell repertoires in COVID-19. Study as a whole: Some COVID-19 samples were acute and others convalescent; all came from the United States, Italy and Spain.

The CDR3 has 14 amino acids. Trimming cost V 5 bases and J 4 bases; bases outside gene matches: 4. Germline lookup yields CDR1 MNHEY and CDR2 SVGEGT. Authors' analysis steps: Estimates of nucleated cell counts were drawn from the amplification of reference gene primers. Measured with immunoSEQ multiplex PCR; TCRdb has only the in-frame clones, and not every one. D and trimming come from the DNA, and the V and J calls and clone size come from that table. The sample yields approximately 59,000 clones, around 81% seen once. The receptor was isolated from a woman of 80 years or more with acute or convalescent COVID-19. The V gene is TRBV6-2 or TRBV6-3, the J gene TRBJ1-1; 10 bases line up with TRBD1. Sample: peripheral blood. The CDR3 loop is CASSPRDRGTEAFF. DNA of the CDR3: TGTGCCAGCAGTCCCCGGGACAGGGGCACTGAAGCTTTCTTT.